These T cell receptor beta chains were read from a single sample in a study of T cell repertoires in aging, cancer and after chemotherapy. TCRdb used MiXCR to reprocess the multiplex PCR reads, holding one entry per CDR3 protein. The sample contains fewer than 9,000 distinct CDR3 sequences, under 35% of which appear only once. The sequenced material came from blood. These TCRs come from a human donor in good health. Each CDR3 is given with its conserved first and last residue. A D gene is named only where the DNA matches it firmly. Only some rows state a clone size, as once, few, many or a class for expanded clones.

d_call j_call clone_size v_call cdr3_aa cdr3_nt
TRBD1 TRBJ2-7 few TRBV27 CASSLISGTGPYEQYF TGTGCCAGCAGTCTCATTTCCGGGACAGGGCCTTACGAGCAGTACTTC
TRBD2 TRBJ2-1 few TRBV20-1 CSARDLAGVRGEQFF TGCAGTGCTAGAGATCTGGCGGGGGTACGAGGTGAGCAGTTCTTC
- TRBJ1-3 - TRBV30 CALSRDRSSGNTIYF TGTGCCTTGTCCCGGGACCGCAGCTCTGGAAACACCATATATTTT
TRBD1 TRBJ2-3 - TRBV27 CASSFGQGAWGTDTQYF TGTGCCAGCAGTTTTGGACAGGGGGCTTGGGGCACAGATACGCAGTATTTT
- TRBJ2-7 medium-sized TRBV6-5 CASSYLGAHEQYF TGTGCCAGCAGTTACTTGGGGGCTCACGAGCAGTACTTC
TRBD1 TRBJ1-3 - TRBV12-3/TRBV12-4 CASSLGTGLLGNTIYF TGTGCCAGCAGTTTAGGGACAGGGCTCCTCGGGAACACCATATATTTT
- TRBJ1-1 - TRBV6-1 CASILGGGLAFF -
TRBD2 TRBJ2-5 - TRBV7-9 CASSLASSGRSSETQYF TGTGCCAGCAGCTTAGCTTCTAGCGGGAGGTCTTCAGAGACCCAGTACTTC
TRBD2 TRBJ2-1 few TRBV7-3 CASSPGTSGFNEQFF TGTGCCAGCAGCCCCGGGACTAGCGGGTTTAATGAGCAGTTCTTC
- TRBJ2-3 - TRBV25-1 CASSPSVPEDTQYF TGTGCCAGCAGTCCATCCGTCCCTGAAGATACGCAGTATTTT
- TRBJ2-1 once TRBV27 CASSSYYNEQFF TGTGCCAGCAGCTCCTATTACAATGAGCAGTTCTTC
TRBD2 TRBJ2-1 - TRBV27 CASSVRGVGIDEQFF TGTGCCAGCAGTGTACGGGGGGTGGGGATCGATGAGCAGTTCTTC
TRBD2 TRBJ2-7 - TRBV28 CASSGRGTSGYEQYF TGTGCCAGCAGTGGCCGAGGGACTAGCGGTTACGAGCAGTACTTC
- TRBJ1-2 - TRBV28 CASSFGAGENVYTF TGTGCCAGCAGTTTTGGGGCAGGGGAGAACGTCTACACCTTC
- TRBJ2-5 - TRBV18 CASSPPGLRQETQYF TGTGCCAGCTCACCCCCCGGACTGCGCCAAGAGACCCAGTACTTC
TRBD2 TRBJ2-7 few TRBV27 CASSSPGLATPGNEQYF TGTGCCAGCAGTAGCCCGGGACTAGCGACCCCCGGAAATGAGCAGTACTTC
- TRBJ2-7 few TRBV7-2 CASSLQKGDEQYF TGTGCCAGCAGCTTGCAGAAAGGGGACGAGCAGTACTTC
TRBD1 TRBJ2-1 few TRBV7-2 CASSFDRATLNEQFF TGTGCCAGCAGCTTCGACAGGGCGACTCTAAATGAGCAGTTCTTC
TRBD1 TRBJ1-5 - TRBV24-1 CATSEAGTGDRQPQHF TGTGCCACCAGTGAGGCCGGGACAGGGGACCGACAGCCCCAGCATTTT
- TRBJ2-3 few TRBV6-2/TRBV6-3 CASTRGYTDTQYF TGTGCCAGCACCCGAGGCTACACAGATACGCAGTATTTT
TRBD1 TRBJ1-2 - TRBV12-3/TRBV12-4 CASSLGTGGLYGYTF TGTGCCAGCAGTTTGGGGACAGGGGGCCTTTATGGCTACACCTTC
TRBD1 TRBJ2-7 - TRBV5-6 CASSWETGGNYEQYF TGTGCCAGCAGCTGGGAGACAGGGGGTAACTACGAGCAGTACTTC
- TRBJ1-2 - TRBV28 CASSFGGESYGYTF TGTGCCAGCAGTTTTGGCGGGGAAAGCTATGGCTACACCTTC
- TRBJ2-7 - TRBV18 CASSPGGASNYEQYF TGTGCCAGCTCACCAGGGGGTGCAAGCAACTACGAGCAGTACTTC
TRBD2 TRBJ2-4 - TRBV5-6 CASSRGAGGNIQYF TGTGCCAGCAGCAGGGGAGCGGGAGGAAACATTCAGTACTTC
- TRBJ2-7 medium-sized TRBV20-1 CSATRTEQYF TGCAGTGCTACCCGGACAGAGCAGTACTTC
- TRBJ2-1 once TRBV24-1 CASQGKSYNEQFF TGTGCCTCCCAAGGGAAGTCCTACAATGAGCAGTTCTTC
- TRBJ2-7 few TRBV30 CAWSPIRGAHNEQYF TGTGCCTGGAGCCCCATACGGGGGGCGCATAACGAGCAGTACTTC
TRBD1 TRBJ2-1 few TRBV20-1 CSARRRTGGSYNEQFF TGCAGTGCTCGACGAAGGACAGGGGGCTCCTACAATGAGCAGTTCTTC
- TRBJ1-5 - TRBV30 CAWSFGENQPQHF TGTGCCTGGAGTTTTGGGGAGAATCAGCCCCAGCATTTT
TRBD1 TRBJ2-1 few TRBV19 CASSISRGPSLEQFF TGTGCCAGTAGTATAAGTAGGGGGCCCTCACTGGAGCAGTTCTTC
- TRBJ1-4 - TRBV6-5 CASSAKDLGGEKLFF TGTGCCAGCAGTGCCAAAGATCTGGGAGGTGAAAAACTGTTTTTT
TRBD2 TRBJ2-1 - TRBV28 CASTTGGSYEQFF TGTGCCAGCACCACGGGCGGGAGCTATGAGCAGTTCTTC
- TRBJ2-7 few TRBV5-7 CASSLAWEWNEQYF TGTGCCAGCAGCTTGGCCTGGGAGTGGAACGAGCAGTACTTC
- TRBJ2-7 - TRBV19 CASRYRAREDEQYF TGTGCCAGTAGGTACAGGGCCCGGGAGGACGAGCAGTACTTC
- TRBJ2-7 few TRBV13 CASSLWSRREYEQYF TGTGCCAGCAGCTTATGGTCTAGGAGGGAGTACGAGCAGTACTTC
- TRBJ2-1 - TRBV18 CASSPAPDEQFF TGTGCCAGCTCACCCGCCCCGGATGAGCAGTTCTTC
- TRBJ1-2 few TRBV6-2/TRBV6-3 CASSWGYGYTF TGTGCCAGCAGTTGGGGCTATGGCTACACCTTC
TRBD2 TRBJ2-1 - TRBV6-5 CDSSLGGSGRNEQFF TGTGACAGCTCCCTTGGAGGTAGCGGGAGGAATGAGCAGTTCTTC
- TRBJ1-1 - TRBV21-1 CASSKLGGHTEAFF TGTGCCAGCAGCAAATTAGGTGGGCACACTGAAGCTTTCTTT
- TRBJ1-1 - TRBV30 CAWITPTQNTEAFF TGTGCCTGGATTACGCCCACCCAGAACACTGAAGCTTTCTTT
TRBD1 TRBJ2-3 few TRBV6-1 CAGGTGYTDTQYF TGTGCCGGGGGGACAGGGTACACAGATACGCAGTATTTT
TRBD1 TRBJ2-3 - TRBV7-3 CASSRGQGSPQYF TGTGCCAGCAGCCGGGGACAGGGGAGTCCCCAGTATTTT
TRBD1 TRBJ1-2 few TRBV7-2 CASSFYISPRTGTYGYTF TGTGCCAGCAGCTTCTATATCTCCCCCCGGACAGGAACCTATGGCTACACCTTC
TRBD1 TRBJ1-4 - TRBV28 CASSLVQGNEKLFF TGTGCCAGCAGTTTAGTACAGGGGAATGAAAAACTGTTTTTT
TRBD1 TRBJ2-3 medium-sized TRBV20-1 CSAVGQGDTQYF TGCAGTGCTGTTGGACAGGGAGATACGCAGTATTTT
- TRBJ2-2 few TRBV27 CASSGELFF TGTGCCAGCAGCGGGGAGCTGTTTTTT
- TRBJ1-1 - TRBV15 CATSRGVRAPNTEALF TGTGCCACCAGCAGAGGGGTCCGCGCACCGAACACTGAAGCTTTGTTT
TRBD2 TRBJ2-3 - TRBV7-2 CASSTGLAGSLWTQYF TGTGCCAGCAGCACCGGACTAGCGGGGAGTTTATGGACGCAGTATTTT
TRBD2 TRBJ2-7 - TRBV4-3 CASSQTSGRYYEQYF TGCGCCAGCAGCCAGACTAGCGGGAGATACTACGAGCAGTACTTC
TRBD1 TRBJ2-6 medium-sized TRBV6-2/TRBV6-3 CASRDRRSGANVLTF TGTGCCAGCAGGGACAGGCGGTCTGGGGCCAACGTCCTGACTTTC
TRBD1 TRBJ1-1 medium-sized TRBV29-1 CSVGDRKNTEAFF TGCAGCGTTGGGGACAGGAAGAACACTGAAGCTTTCTTT
- TRBJ1-2 few TRBV20-1 CSARDLGTGAGYTF TGCAGTGCTAGAGATCTAGGAACAGGCGCCGGCTACACCTTC
- TRBJ2-5 - TRBV7-2 CASSFGLAGETQYF TGTGCCAGCAGCTTCGGGCTAGCTGGAGAGACCCAGTACTTC
TRBD2 TRBJ2-1 - TRBV28 CASTGGRANEQFF TGTGCCAGCACCGGCGGGAGGGCCAATGAGCAGTTCTTC
- TRBJ1-5 - TRBV6-5 CASSPSGVGGQPQHF TGTGCCAGCAGCCCGAGCGGGGTTGGGGGTCAGCCCCAGCATTTT
TRBD2 TRBJ2-3 - TRBV11-2 CASSLIRLAGVWTDTQYF TGTGCCAGCAGCTTAATCAGGCTAGCGGGAGTGTGGACAGATACGCAGTATTTT
- TRBJ1-1 - TRBV5-1 CASSLVSGANTEAFF TGCGCCAGCAGCTTGGTATCAGGGGCGAACACTGAAGCTTTCTTT
TRBD2 TRBJ2-7 - TRBV12-3/TRBV12-4 CASRPSGSKYEQYF TGTGCCAGCAGACCTAGCGGGAGTAAGTACGAGCAGTACTTC
- TRBJ1-1 - TRBV5-6 CASSLYRVAEAFF TGTGCCAGCAGCCTTTACAGGGTAGCTGAAGCTTTCTTT